This T cell receptor beta chain stems from a study of T cells in narcolepsy. Overall study results and limits: Some memory CD4+ repertoires had no autoreactive clone sequences. Same-patient CSF and blood CD4+ T cell clonotypes included HCRT-specific and TRIB2-specific autoreactive ones. Reportedly, autoreactive clonotypes were serially detected in patients' blood but not controls'.

Germline V gene lookup returns CDR1 SGHRS and CDR2 YFSETQ. With 7 bases removed from V and 0 bases from J, the gap between germline ends came to 11 bases. The CDR3 is 14 residues long. Comment on this clone: Its antigen is unidentified.

Assay used: immunoSEQ multiplex PCR; TCRdb lists only in-frame clones, some missing. The sample has roughly 25,000 clones; approximately 85% are singletons. The chain employs TRBV5-1 and TRBJ2-1; D not resolved. The clonotype comes from a human donor in good health. The sample was memory (CD45RA-) CD4+ T cells from blood. CDR3 in amino acids: CASGVTPSYNEQFF. CDR3 nucleotide sequence: TGCGCCAGCGGGGTGACTCCCTCCTACAATGAGCAGTTCTTC.